Following are 2 T cell receptor beta chains from one sample sequenced in a study of blood T cell repertoires in COVID-19. TCRdb keeps only in-frame clones here, not all; method: immunoSEQ multiplex PCR. The sample lists roughly 40,000 clones, about 85% occurring once. Input material: peripheral blood. These receptor sequences come from a man aged 80 or over with active or convalescent COVID-19.

This clone was seen only a few times. The gene calls are TRBV20-1 and TRBJ2-7; D not certain. The CDR3 loop spans 15 amino acids. CDR1 DFQATT and CDR2 SNEGSKA come from the germline V gene (reference sequence). Trimming removed 3 bases from V and 2 bases from J, with 17 bases in between. The CDR3 reads CSASLKSLSPYEQYF. The CDR3, as DNA: TGCAGTGCTAGTTTAAAGAGCCTATCCCCCTACGAGCAGTACTTC.

This rearrangement joins TRBV5-1 to TRBJ1-2; 8 nucleotides align to TRBD1. V lost 2 bases to trimming and J lost 5 bases; unmatched junction nucleotides: 8. The CDR3 is made up of 15 amino acids. Germline-derived CDR1 and CDR2 are SGHRS and YFSETQ. The CDR3 is CASSFSGTGEYGYTF. CDR3 nucleotides: TGCGCCAGCAGCTTTTCGGGGACAGGAGAATATGGCTACACCTTC. Full variable domain (rest looked up from reference TRBV5-1 and TRBJ1-2): KAGVTQTPRYLIKTRGQQVTLSCSPISGHRSVSWYQQTPGQGLQFLFEYFSETQRNKGNFPGRFSGRQFSNSRSEMNVSTLELGDSALYLCASSFSGTGEYGYTFGSGTRLTVV.